Presented here are 18 T cell receptor beta chains from one specimen sequenced in a study of Ad26.COV2.S vaccination and SARS-CoV-2 variants. Produced via immunoSEQ multiplex PCR; TCRdb's table is partial and in-frame only. The table records roughly 350,000 clones, roughly 89% of them present only once. Described treatment: approximately 18 received Ad26.COV2.S at low or high dose, single or two shots; 5 received placebo; per-sample allocation not given. Material that was analyzed had been drawn on day 63 after the first vaccine or placebo injection. This material consisted of peripheral blood, taken in a trial of Ad26.COV2.S vaccine versus placebo. These receptors were taken from a person between 18 and 60 years old who received the Ad26.COV2.S COVID-19 vaccine or a placebo.

The chain combines TRBV28 with TRBJ1-2; D call uncertain. Germline CDR1 and CDR2: MDHEN and SYDVKM. The CDR3 is 15 amino acids. V shed 6 bases and J shed 2 bases, with 16 bases lying between them. This chain's CDR3 is CASRPYSEANYGYTF. The CDR3 DNA follows: TGTGCCAGCAGACCGTACTCGGAGGCCAACTATGGCTACACCTTC.

The chain joins TRBV2 to TRBJ1-4, with TRBD1 identical over 9 bases. The CDR3 has 16 amino acids. From germline, CDR1 is SNHLY and CDR2 FYNNEI. Trimming cost V 6 bases and J 2 bases; bases outside gene matches: 7. The CDR3 coding sequence is TGTGCCAGCAGGGAGGGACAGGGTCGGACTAATGAAAAACTGTTTTTT. Amino acids: CASREGQGRTNEKLFF.

This clone came up a few times. V usage is TRBV19 and J usage is TRBJ1-5; 9 nucleotides line up with TRBD1. The CDR3 is made up of 15 amino acids. After removal of 5 bases from V and 7 bases from J, the junction contained 9 bases not matched to a gene. Germline V gene lookup returns CDR1 LNHDA and CDR2 SQIVND (reference sequence). The CDR3 here is CASSGEDRGSQPQHF. The CDR3 region has the DNA TGTGCCAGTAGTGGTGAGGACAGGGGAAGCCAGCCCCAGCATTTT.

The V and J genes are TRBV9 and TRBJ1-1; D unresolved. Trimming pared 0 bases from V and 1 base from J, leaving 7 bases between. Germline values: CDR1 SGDLS, CDR2 YYNGEE. The CDR3 is 14 amino acids. The CDR3 sequence: CASSVDGRNTEAFF. The CDR3 region has the DNA TGTGCCAGCAGCGTAGACGGCCGGAACACTGAAGCTTTCTTT.

V usage is TRBV11-3 and J usage is TRBJ2-1, with D perhaps matching TRBD1 or TRBD2 (6 bases each). Per germline, CDR1 SGHNT and CDR2 YENEEA. CDR3 length equals 13 residues. The V and J ends lost 2 bases and 9 bases respectively, with 11 bases between them. The CDR3 bases are TGTGCCAGCAGCTTAAGTAGGGGGGCTGAGCAGTTCTTC. It specifies CASSLSRGAEQFF.

This chain joins TRBV6-5 and TRBJ1-1, with a weak D call TRBD1 (5 bases). Germline CDR1 is MNHEY and CDR2 is SVGAGI. The CDR3 runs to 13 residues. The V end lost 6 bases, the J end lost 4 bases, and 12 bases lay between the germline ends. Written as DNA, the CDR3 is TGTGCCAGCAGAATCGGGGGGACCACTGAAGCTTTCTTT. As protein: CASRIGGTTEAFF.

The chain combines TRBV13 with TRBJ2-2; 9 bases map to TRBD2. V gave up 8 bases and J gave up 1 base; unmatched junction bases: 8. The CDR3 extends over 16 amino acids. Germline values: CDR1 PRHDT, CDR2 FYEKMQ (reference sequence). CDR3 loop: CASSLQLAGNTGELFF. CDR3 in DNA: TGTGCCAGCTCCCTACAACTAGCGGGGAACACCGGGGAGCTGTTTTTT. The whole variable domain, filled in from reference TRBV13 and TRBJ2-2, reads AAGVIQSPRHLIKEKRETATLKCYPIPRHDTVYWYQQGPGQDPQFLISFYEKMQSDKGSIPDRFSAQQFSDYHSELNMSSLELGDSALYFCASSLQLAGNTGELFFGEGSRLTVL.

This chain links TRBV13 with TRBJ2-4; D remains unclear. The germline gives CDR1 PRHDT, CDR2 FYEKMQ (reference sequence). The CDR3 runs to 11 residues. The germline V and J ends were trimmed by 2 bases and 4 bases, with 0 bases remaining between them. CDR3 residues: CASSLKNIQYF. The CDR3, as DNA: TGTGCCAGCAGCTTAAAAAACATTCAGTACTTC.

The chain joins TRBV28 to TRBJ2-2, with 9 bases fitting TRBD2. Germline V gene lookup returns CDR1 MDHEN and CDR2 SYDVKM. With 5 bases clipped from V and 7 bases from J, the junction kept 11 bases outside the gene matches. The CDR3 has 16 residues. The CDR3 loop reads CASSPVSGRKGGELFF. The CDR3 bases are TGTGCCAGCAGTCCAGTCAGCGGGAGGAAAGGCGGGGAGCTGTTTTTT.

J is TRBJ1-1 and V is TRBV9; D gene uncertain. Germline V CDR1 and CDR2: SGDLS, YYNGEE. The CDR3 is made up of 14 amino acids. V gave up 3 bases and J gave up 3 bases, with 12 bases separating them. The CDR3 loop reads CASSEGSMDTEAFF. The DNA for the CDR3 is TGTGCCAGCAGCGAGGGATCAATGGACACTGAAGCTTTCTTT.

J is TRBJ1-2 and V is TRBV29-1; TRBD1 might be the D (5 bases). Trimming took 6 bases from V and 4 from J, leaving 15 bases between them. The CDR3 totals 13 residues. Per germline, CDR1 SQVTM and CDR2 ANQGSEA. CDR3 loop: CSVGRDGAYGYTF. The CDR3 DNA follows: TGCAGCGTAGGCCGGGACGGGGCCTATGGCTACACCTTC. The variable domain in full, with the rest retrieved from reference TRBV29-1 and TRBJ1-2, is SAVISQKPSRDICQRGTSLTIQCQVDSQVTMMFWYRQQPGQSLTLIATANQGSEATYESGFVIDKFPISRPNLTFSTLTVSNMSPEDSSIYLCSVGRDGAYGYTFGSGTRLTVV.

The gene calls are TRBV5-6 and TRBJ1-2, with 7 bases matching TRBD1. With 4 bases clipped from V and 3 bases from J, the junction kept 3 bases outside the gene matches. The V gene's germline CDR1 is SGHDT and CDR2 YYEEEE. This CDR3 comprises 13 residues. CDR3 in DNA: TGTGCCAGCAGCCGGGACAGATACTATGGCTACACCTTC. Protein sequence: CASSRDRYYGYTF.

The chain has TRBV19 and TRBJ1-1; 8 bases align to TRBD1. The CDR3 contains 13 residues. Trimming at V came to 11 bases and at J to 5 bases, leaving 10 bases not matched to a gene. CDR1 is LNHDA, CDR2 SQIVND, per germline (reference sequence). Here the CDR3 reads CASQGARLTEAFF. CDR3 bases: TGTGCCTCTCAGGGGGCGCGATTAACTGAAGCTTTCTTT.

A word on this clone: The sample carries other DNA sequences with the same CDR3. V and J are TRBV19 and TRBJ1-5; a possible D gene is TRBD1 (5 bases). The germline V gene has CDR1 LNHDA and CDR2 SQIVND (reference sequence). The CDR3 totals 14 residues. Trimming removed 9 bases from V and 1 base from J, with 13 bases in between. CDR3 bases: TGTGCCAGCAGCCTCCGGGACAGCAATCAGCCCCAGCATTTT. Translation: CASSLRDSNQPQHF.

The rearrangement joins TRBV14 to TRBJ1-1; TRBD1 agrees at 7 bases. The CDR3 has 15 residues. V shed 1 base, J shed 8 bases, and the junction held 10 bases outside the gene matches. The germline V gene has CDR1 SGHDN and CDR2 FVKESK. CDR3 sequence reads: CASSQVNRGTVEAFF. In nucleotides, the CDR3 is TGTGCCAGCAGCCAAGTTAATCGCGGGACAGTCGAAGCTTTCTTT.

This chain links TRBV7-9 with TRBJ2-1, with a tentative D call TRBD1 (5 bases). CDR1 is SEHNR and CDR2 is FQNEAQ in the germline V gene (reference sequence). The V end lost 6 bases, the J end lost 9 bases, and 12 bases lay between the germline ends. This CDR3 contains 12 residues. In nucleotides, the CDR3 is TGTGCCAGCAGTCATGAAAGGGGTGAGCAGTTCTTC. Translated: CASSHERGEQFF.

The genes are TRBV7-9 and TRBJ2-5; possible D gene TRBD1, 6 bases. The germline gives CDR1 SEHNR, CDR2 FQNEAQ (reference sequence). The CDR3 has 12 residues. V was shortened by 4 bases and J by 4 bases, with 7 bases between the two germline ends. The CDR3 coding sequence is TGTGCCAGCAGCTCAGGGGTAGAGACCCAGTACTTC. Amino acid sequence: CASSSGVETQYF.

V usage is TRBV6-4 and J usage is TRBJ1-5; D is undetermined. The germline V gene has CDR1 MRHNA and CDR2 SNTAGT. The CDR3 length is 15 residues. V gave up 2 bases and J gave up 0 bases, with 8 bases separating them. The CDR3 here is CASSDDFYSNQPQHF. The CDR3 DNA sequence: TGTGCCAGCAGTGACGACTTCTATAGCAATCAGCCCCAGCATTTT.